The clone carrying this T cell receptor (beta chain) was counted ten times or more. Antigen: not known. The CDR3 has 13 amino acids. The V end was cut by 3 bases, the J end by 7 bases, with 10 bases between. Looked up from germline, CDR1 is KGHDR and CDR2 is SFDVKD. These data are taken from a study of T cells after yellow fever vaccination. On the study more broadly: The SMART-Seq v4 Ultra Low Input method served to prepare the low-cell-number fractions. Study findings and constraints: The booster response re-showed most primary clones: roughly 97% CD4, 88% CD8. A secondary response was less intense yet reached its peak sooner, at day 5 versus 15.

Production of TCR cDNA was by 5'RACE template switching, which also added a universal primer site and UMIs. TCRdb used MiXCR to reprocess the 5' RACE reads, holding one entry per CDR3 protein. In the table there are about 580,000 distinct CDR3 sequences, 17% of which are singletons. Sequencing used PBMCs, obtained 5 days after the first yellow fever vaccination. The chain has TRBV24-1 and TRBJ2-3; D gene unclear. This TCR derives from a man between 18 and 29 years old who received the YFV17D yellow fever vaccine. CDR3 in amino acids: CATSDPVVYTQYF. DNA for the CDR3: TGTGCCACCAGTGATCCGGTTGTGTATACGCAGTATTTT.